This TCR beta chain was sequenced during a study of OX40 agonist ivuxolimab in advanced cancers. Germline V lookup: CDR1 SGHDN, CDR2 FVKESK. The germline V and J ends were trimmed by 0 bases and 0 bases, with 6 bases remaining between them. The CDR3 has 15 amino acids. Sequencing was performed with immunoSEQ multiplex PCR; in TCRdb, only in-frame clones are kept and a portion is missing. The sample holds 77,000 or so clones, 88% seen once. The rearrangement joins TRBV14 to TRBJ2-4; D remains unclear. The sequencing used CD4+ or CD8+ T cells sorted from blood, collected in a trial of the OX40 agonist ivuxolimab. The receptor comes from an adult with an advanced solid tumor such as melanoma, head and neck, liver or kidney cancer. In DNA, the CDR3 is TGTGCCAGCAGCCAAGATCGGACAGCCAAAAACATTCAGTACTTC. It translates to CASSQDRTAKNIQYF.